This passage covers 25 T cell receptor beta chains from one sample sequenced in a study of shared clonotypes between healthy human individuals. The assay was immunoSEQ multiplex PCR, and TCRdb's table has in-frame clones only and misses some. The sample consists of 950,000 to 1,100,000 clones, approximately 68% of them appearing once. Sequencing was performed on memory CD4+ T cells sorted from blood. The sample's subset: CD45RA-negative fraction. Every receptor here comes from a man younger than 35 in good health.

The chain joins TRBV5-1 to TRBJ2-7; 9 bases map to TRBD2. J gave up 5 bases and V 1 base, and 7 bases lay outside the gene matches. The CDR3 covers 15 residues. The V gene's germline CDR1 is SGHRS and CDR2 YFSETQ. CDR3 nucleotides: TGCGCCAGCAGCTTGTCCAGCGGGAGGACCAACGAGCAGTACTTC. Its protein is CASSLSSGRTNEQYF.

The chain joins TRBV30 to TRBJ2-7, with 15 bases fitting TRBD2. Germline V gene lookup returns CDR1 GTSNPN and CDR2 SVGIG (reference sequence). V lost 3 bases to trimming and J lost 7 bases; unmatched junction nucleotides: 7. The CDR3 totals 15 residues. The CDR3 is CAWSVSGTSGGEQYF. DNA for the CDR3: TGTGCCTGGAGCGTCTCCGGGACTAGCGGGGGGGAGCAGTACTTC.

The chain combines TRBV2 with TRBJ2-7; D is unclear. The CDR3 covers 14 residues. V was cut by 9 bases and J by 0 bases, with 15 bases left in between. Germline loops: CDR1 SNHLY, CDR2 FYNNEI. The CDR3 protein is CASIRSVDSYEQYF. In nucleotides, the CDR3 is TGTGCCAGTATACGATCTGTAGACTCCTACGAGCAGTACTTC.

The sample holds one count of this clone. The chain is built from TRBV2 and TRBJ2-2; D unresolved. V lost 6 bases, J lost 4 bases, and 15 bases lay in between. The length of the CDR3 is 15 residues. In germline, CDR1 is SNHLY, CDR2 FYNNEI. The CDR3: CASRAGSYITGELFF. The DNA for the CDR3 is TGTGCCAGCAGGGCCGGGTCTTATATCACCGGGGAGCTGTTTTTT.

This clone appeared once. This chain connects TRBV5-1 to TRBJ2-7; 7 bases map to TRBD1. CDR1 is SGHRS, CDR2 YFSETQ, per germline. CDR3 length equals 15 residues. The trim removed 4 bases at V and 4 bases at J, leaving 11 bases unmatched. The CDR3 sequence: CASSEGDRAAYEQYF. The DNA for the CDR3 is TGCGCCAGCAGCGAAGGAGACAGGGCGGCATACGAGCAGTACTTC.

V gene TRBV29-1 combines with J gene TRBJ2-1; tentatively, D is TRBD2 (5 bases). The CDR3 runs to 15 residues. Trimming removed 7 bases from V and 8 bases from J, with 24 bases in between. In germline, CDR1 is SQVTM, CDR2 ANQGSEA. CDR3: CSAAGLPANRDEQFF. The DNA for the CDR3 is TGCAGCGCGGCTGGACTCCCGGCGAATAGGGATGAGCAGTTCTTC.

This clone was found a few times. The chain employs TRBV4-1 and TRBJ2-5; 8 nucleotides line up with TRBD1. Germline V lookup: CDR1 MGHRA, CDR2 YSYEKL. V lost 1 base and J lost 7; bases outside the gene matches: 11. The CDR3 is made up of 16 amino acids. The CDR3 is CASSQAGQGLGGTQYF. CDR3 coding DNA: TGCGCCAGCAGCCAAGCAGGACAGGGTCTCGGAGGGACCCAGTACTTC.

This clone has more than one count but fewer than ten. The chain uses TRBV7-9 and TRBJ1-3; 7 bases line up with TRBD1. CDR3 length: 18 residues. CDR1 SEHNR and CDR2 FQNEAQ come from the germline V gene (reference sequence). With V trimmed by 5 bases and J by 0 bases, 13 bases remained unmatched. The CDR3 DNA sequence: TGTGCCAGCAGCCCCACCCCTGGGACAGTCCTCTCTGGAAACACCATATATTTT. Protein product: CASSPTPGTVLSGNTIYF.

The J gene is TRBJ1-2, the V gene TRBV18, with 8 positions matching TRBD1. The V and J ends lost 5 bases and 5 bases, in that order; junction bases with no gene match: 7. Looked up from germline, CDR1 is KGHSH and CDR2 is LQKENI. The CDR3 is 14 residues long. Here the CDR3 reads CASSSDRVRYGYTF. CDR3 in DNA: TGTGCCAGCTCATCGGACAGGGTTCGGTATGGCTACACCTTC.

This clone was detected once. J is TRBJ2-3 and V is TRBV25-1; possible D gene TRBD1, 5 bases. V was clipped by 10 bases and J by 3 bases, with 11 bases between them. This CDR3 is 12 amino acids long. Looked up from germline, CDR1 is MGHDK and CDR2 is SYGVNS. The CDR3 loop is CATQGQTDTQYF. DNA of the CDR3: TGTGCCACCCAGGGTCAGACAGATACGCAGTATTTT.

The chain links TRBV5-6 to TRBJ2-7; 8 nucleotides agree with TRBD1. The V gene end was trimmed by 3 bases and the J gene end by 4 bases; junction bases not matched to a gene: 6. The CDR3 is 14 residues long. The germline V gene encodes CDR1 SGHDT and CDR2 YYEEEE. The CDR3 region is CASSSERQGYEQYF. DNA of the CDR3: TGTGCCAGCAGCTCGGAGAGACAGGGGTACGAGCAGTACTTC.

This clone was seen a few times. The chain joins TRBV19 to TRBJ1-1; TRBD1 aligns across 7 bases. CDR1 and CDR2 from the germline V gene are LNHDA and SQIVND (reference sequence). V lost 3 bases, J lost 1 base, and 2 bases stayed unmatched. The CDR3 has 14 amino acids. CDR3 bases: TGTGCCAGTAGTATGGGACAGCGGAACACTGAAGCTTTCTTT. This gives the protein CASSMGQRNTEAFF.

This sequence joins TRBV19 and TRBJ2-7; perhaps TRBD1 as D (6 bases). The CDR3 runs to 14 residues. With 8 bases removed from V and 3 bases from J, the gap between germline ends came to 17 bases. CDR1 and CDR2 from the germline V gene are LNHDA and SQIVND (reference sequence). This CDR3 is CASAKKGDGYEQYF. In DNA form, the CDR3 reads TGTGCCAGTGCCAAGAAGGGGGATGGCTACGAGCAGTACTTC. Full variable domain (remainder filled in from reference TRBV19 and TRBJ2-7): DGGITQSPKYLFRKEGQNVTLSCEQNLNHDAMYWYRQDPGQGLRLIYYSQIVNDFQKGDIAEGYSVSREKKESFPLTVTSAQKNPTAFYLCASAKKGDGYEQYFGPGTRLTVT.

The gene calls are TRBV6-5 and TRBJ1-2, with a tentative D call TRBD1 (5 bases). CDR1 and CDR2 from the germline V gene are MNHEY and SVGAGI. V was pared by 6 bases and J by 8 bases, with 13 bases between. The CDR3 has 12 amino acids. The CDR3: CASSPIRGGYTF. Here the CDR3 DNA reads TGTGCCAGCAGCCCGATACGGGGGGGCTACACCTTC.

The rearrangement joins TRBV21-1 to TRBJ2-7; the D call in the table, TRBD2, was not verified against the DNA. TRBV21-1 is a listed pseudogene. CDR3 length: 15 amino acids. The CDR3 nucleotides are TGTGCCAGCAGCACTCTCCGGGACTACCACTACGAGCAGTACTTC. It is translated as CASSTLRDYHYEQYF.

The rearrangement joins TRBV7-8 to TRBJ2-5, with 8 positions matching TRBD2. Germline trimming cut 4 bases from V and 5 bases from J; bases unmatched to any gene: 9. The CDR3 is 15 residues long. Germline V lookup: CDR1 SGHVS, CDR2 FQNEAQ. The CDR3 sequence is CASSSWTSSGETQYF. The CDR3 region has the DNA TGTGCCAGCAGCTCTTGGACTAGCAGCGGGGAGACCCAGTACTTC.

The chain couples TRBV9 to TRBJ2-3; 7 bases match TRBD2. From germline, CDR1 is SGDLS and CDR2 YYNGEE. This CDR3 spans 15 amino acids. The junction had 6 bases not matched to a gene; V was cut back by 4 bases and J by 1 base. CDR3 residues: CASSSGGSGTDTQYF. As DNA, the CDR3 is TGTGCCAGCAGCTCGGGGGGAAGCGGCACAGATACGCAGTATTTT.

This chain joins TRBV4-1 and TRBJ2-3; TRBD2 aligns across 8 bases. The CDR3 is 14 residues long. In germline, CDR1 is MGHRA, CDR2 YSYEKL. The ends lost 0 bases at V and 6 bases at J; junction bases unmatched: 2. The CDR3 here is CASSQDPSGDTQYF. The CDR3 DNA reads TGCGCCAGCAGCCAAGATCCTAGCGGGGATACGCAGTATTTT.

This clone has at least ten counts. This chain joins TRBV21-1 and TRBJ2-7; the D call TRBD1 from the table was never checked on the DNA. TRBV21-1 is marked as a pseudogene. The CDR3 has 17 amino acids. The CDR3 region is CASSSRQGPRQGYEQYF. The CDR3 coding sequence is TGTGCCAGCAGCTCCCGACAGGGGCCACGCCAGGGCTACGAGCAGTACTTC.

This chain's CDR3 is CAISESVRVGGQNTEAFF. In DNA, the CDR3 is TGTGCCATCAGTGAGTCGGTTCGGGTAGGGGGCCAAAACACTGAAGCTTTCTTT. The V call is TRBV10-3, the J call TRBJ1-1; 7 bases are a match to TRBD1. V was pared by 0 bases and J by 2 bases, with 12 bases of the junction left unmatched. This CDR3 spans 18 amino acids. Per germline, CDR1 ENHRY and CDR2 SYGVKD.

V and J are TRBV6-1 and TRBJ2-7, with a tentative D call TRBD2 (6 bases). Germline CDR1 MNHNS, CDR2 SASEGT. V dropped 6 bases and J dropped 1 base, with 16 bases sitting between them. The CDR3 covers 15 residues. Written as DNA, the CDR3 is TGTGCCAGCAGACGGGGGTCCAAGGGATCCTACGAGCAGTACTTC. This encodes CASRRGSKGSYEQYF.

This clone was counted between two and nine times. The chain links TRBV6-1 to TRBJ2-7; TRBD2 agrees at 7 bases. Losses at the gene ends were 4 bases for V and 3 bases for J; bases not matched to a gene: 3. The CDR3 runs to 13 residues. Per the germline V gene, CDR1 is MNHNS and CDR2 is SASEGT. CDR3 DNA sequence: TGTGCCAGCAGTGCAGGACTAGACTACGAGCAGTACTTC. It is translated as CASSAGLDYEQYF.

The V call is TRBV27, the J call TRBJ2-7; 9 bases align to TRBD1. Germline V gene lookup returns CDR1 MNHEY and CDR2 SMNVEV (reference sequence). The CDR3 has 15 residues. Trimming cost V 6 bases and J 4 bases; bases outside gene matches: 10. This chain's CDR3 is CASSLGQGRSYEQYF. The CDR3 nucleotides are TGTGCCAGCAGCCTGGGACAGGGACGGAGTTACGAGCAGTACTTC.

The chain has TRBV9 and TRBJ2-3; 12 nucleotides line up with TRBD2. The V and J ends lost 4 bases and 4 bases, in that order; junction bases with no gene match: 13. Germline assignment: CDR1 SGDLS and CDR2 YYNGEE. There are 18 residues in the CDR3. This chain's CDR3 is CASSTHPGLAGGPDTQYF. The CDR3 DNA reads as TGTGCCAGCAGCACTCACCCAGGCCTAGCGGGGGGGCCAGATACGCAGTATTTT.

In regard to this clone: One end of the junction varies from germline; a read error may be responsible. This chain links TRBV2 with TRBJ2-7; D remains unclear. The CDR3 totals 11 residues. Per the germline V gene, CDR1 is SNHLY and CDR2 is FYNNEI. The DNA of the CDR3 is TGTGCCAGAAGTGTTAAAGGCGAGCAGTACTTC. It is translated as CARSVKGEQYF.